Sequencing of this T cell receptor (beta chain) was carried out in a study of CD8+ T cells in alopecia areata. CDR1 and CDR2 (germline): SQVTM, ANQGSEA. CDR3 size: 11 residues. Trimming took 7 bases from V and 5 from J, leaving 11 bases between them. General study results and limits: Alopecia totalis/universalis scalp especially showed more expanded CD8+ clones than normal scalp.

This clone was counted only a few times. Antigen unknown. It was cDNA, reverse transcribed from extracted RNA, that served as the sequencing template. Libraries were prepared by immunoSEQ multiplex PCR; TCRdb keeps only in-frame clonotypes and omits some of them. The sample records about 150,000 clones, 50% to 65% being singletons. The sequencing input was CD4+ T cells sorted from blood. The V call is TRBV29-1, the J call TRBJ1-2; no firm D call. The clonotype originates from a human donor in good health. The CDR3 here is CSAVSPYGYTF. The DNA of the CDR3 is TGCAGCGCCGTAAGCCCATATGGCTACACCTTC.